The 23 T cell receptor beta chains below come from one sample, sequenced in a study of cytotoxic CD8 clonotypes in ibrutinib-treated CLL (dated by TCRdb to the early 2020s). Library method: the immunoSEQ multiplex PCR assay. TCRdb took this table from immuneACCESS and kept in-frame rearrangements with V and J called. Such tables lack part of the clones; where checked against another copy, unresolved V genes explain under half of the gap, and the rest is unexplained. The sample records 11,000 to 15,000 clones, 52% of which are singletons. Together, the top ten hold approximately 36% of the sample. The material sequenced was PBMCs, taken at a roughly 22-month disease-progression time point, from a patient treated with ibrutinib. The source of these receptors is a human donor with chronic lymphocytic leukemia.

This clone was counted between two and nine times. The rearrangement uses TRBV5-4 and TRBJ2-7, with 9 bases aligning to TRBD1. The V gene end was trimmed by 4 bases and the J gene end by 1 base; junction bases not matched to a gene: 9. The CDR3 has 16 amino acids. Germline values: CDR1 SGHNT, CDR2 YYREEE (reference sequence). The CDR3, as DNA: TGTGCCAGCAGCACGGACCTACAGGGGGCGTCCTACGAGCAGTACTTC. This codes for CASSTDLQGASYEQYF.

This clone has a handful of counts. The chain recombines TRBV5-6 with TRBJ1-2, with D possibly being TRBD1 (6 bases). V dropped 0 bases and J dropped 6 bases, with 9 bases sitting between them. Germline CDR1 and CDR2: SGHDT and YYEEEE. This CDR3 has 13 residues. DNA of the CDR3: TGTGCCAGCAGCTTGGGTGGGGGCGATGGCTACACCTTC. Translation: CASSLGGGDGYTF. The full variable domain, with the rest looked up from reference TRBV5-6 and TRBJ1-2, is DAGVTQSPTHLIKTRGQQVTLRCSPKSGHDTVSWYQQALGQGPQFIFQYYEEEERQRGNFPDRFSGHQFPNYSSELNVNALLLGDSALYLCASSLGGGDGYTFGSGTRLTVV.

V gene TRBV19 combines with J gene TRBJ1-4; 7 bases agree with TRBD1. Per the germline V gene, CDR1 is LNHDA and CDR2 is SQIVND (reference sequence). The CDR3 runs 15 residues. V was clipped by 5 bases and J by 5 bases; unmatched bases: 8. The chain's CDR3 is CASSSQGVGNEKLFF. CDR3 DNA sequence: TGTGCCAGTAGTTCCCAGGGGGTTGGGAATGAAAAACTGTTTTTT. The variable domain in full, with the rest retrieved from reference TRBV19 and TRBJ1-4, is DGGITQSPKYLFRKEGQNVTLSCEQNLNHDAMYWYRQDPGQGLRLIYYSQIVNDFQKGDIAEGYSVSREKKESFPLTVTSAQKNPTAFYLCASSSQGVGNEKLFFGSGTQLSVL.

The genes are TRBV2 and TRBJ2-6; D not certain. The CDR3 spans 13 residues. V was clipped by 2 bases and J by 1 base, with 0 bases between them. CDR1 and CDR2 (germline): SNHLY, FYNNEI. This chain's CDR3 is CASSESGANVLTF. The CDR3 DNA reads TGTGCCAGCAGTGAATCTGGGGCCAACGTCCTGACTTTC.

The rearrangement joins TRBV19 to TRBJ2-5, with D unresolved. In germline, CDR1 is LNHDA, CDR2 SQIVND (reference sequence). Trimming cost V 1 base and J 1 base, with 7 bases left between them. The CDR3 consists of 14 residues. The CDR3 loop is CASSIARLQETQYF. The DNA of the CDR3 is TGTGCCAGTAGTATAGCTCGCCTCCAAGAGACCCAGTACTTC.

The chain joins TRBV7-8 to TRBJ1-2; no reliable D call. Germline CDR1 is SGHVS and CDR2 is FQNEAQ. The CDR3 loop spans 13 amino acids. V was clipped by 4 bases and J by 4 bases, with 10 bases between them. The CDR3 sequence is CASSSTAFYGYTF. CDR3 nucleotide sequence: TGTGCCAGCAGCTCCACAGCCTTCTATGGCTACACCTTC.

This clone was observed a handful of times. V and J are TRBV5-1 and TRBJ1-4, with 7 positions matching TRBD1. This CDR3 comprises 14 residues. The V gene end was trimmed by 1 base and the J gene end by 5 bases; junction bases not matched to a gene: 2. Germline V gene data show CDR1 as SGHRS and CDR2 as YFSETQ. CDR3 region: CASSLTGENEKLFF. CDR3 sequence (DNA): TGCGCCAGCAGCTTGACAGGGGAGAATGAAAAACTGTTTTTT. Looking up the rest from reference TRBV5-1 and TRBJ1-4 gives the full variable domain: KAGVTQTPRYLIKTRGQQVTLSCSPISGHRSVSWYQQTPGQGLQFLFEYFSETQRNKGNFPGRFSGRQFSNSRSEMNVSTLELGDSALYLCASSLTGENEKLFFGSGTQLSVL.

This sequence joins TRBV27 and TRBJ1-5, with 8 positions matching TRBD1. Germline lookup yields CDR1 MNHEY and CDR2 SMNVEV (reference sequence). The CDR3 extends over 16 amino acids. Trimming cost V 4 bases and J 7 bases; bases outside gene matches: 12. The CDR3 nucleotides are TGTGCCAGCAGTTCCAGAACCGGGACAGGTAAACAGCCCCAGCATTTT. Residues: CASSSRTGTGKQPQHF.

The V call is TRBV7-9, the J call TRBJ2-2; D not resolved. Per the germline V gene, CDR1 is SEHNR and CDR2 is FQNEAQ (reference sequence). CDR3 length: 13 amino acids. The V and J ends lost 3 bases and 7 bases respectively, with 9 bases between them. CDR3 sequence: CASSLERIGELFF. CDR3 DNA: TGTGCCAGCAGCTTGGAACGGATCGGGGAGCTGTTTTTT.

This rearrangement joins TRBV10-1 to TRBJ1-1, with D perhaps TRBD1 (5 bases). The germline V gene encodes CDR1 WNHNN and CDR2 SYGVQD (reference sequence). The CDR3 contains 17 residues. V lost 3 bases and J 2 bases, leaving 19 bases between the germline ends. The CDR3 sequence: CASSDSGTPNLNTEAFF. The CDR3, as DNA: TGCGCCAGCAGTGATTCCGGGACTCCGAACTTAAACACTGAAGCTTTCTTT.

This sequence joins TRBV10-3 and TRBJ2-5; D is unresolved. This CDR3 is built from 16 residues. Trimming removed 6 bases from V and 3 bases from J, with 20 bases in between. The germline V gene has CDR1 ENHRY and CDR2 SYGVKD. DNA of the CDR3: TGTGCCATCAGCGAAAGGGAAAGACCGGGTAAAGAGACCCAGTACTTC. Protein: CAISERERPGKETQYF.

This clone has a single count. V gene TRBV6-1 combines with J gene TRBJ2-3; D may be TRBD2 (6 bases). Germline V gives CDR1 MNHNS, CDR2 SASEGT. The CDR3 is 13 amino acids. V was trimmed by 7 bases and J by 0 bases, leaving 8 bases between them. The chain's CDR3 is CASIRGSTDTQYF. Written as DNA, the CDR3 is TGTGCCAGCATACGGGGGAGCACAGATACGCAGTATTTT.

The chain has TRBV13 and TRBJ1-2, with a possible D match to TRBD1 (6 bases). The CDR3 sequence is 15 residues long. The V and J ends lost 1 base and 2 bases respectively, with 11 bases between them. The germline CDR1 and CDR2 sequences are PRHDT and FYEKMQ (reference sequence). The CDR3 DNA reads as TGTGCCAGCAGCTTAGCGGGGGCAGGGAACTATGGCTACACCTTC. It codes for CASSLAGAGNYGYTF.

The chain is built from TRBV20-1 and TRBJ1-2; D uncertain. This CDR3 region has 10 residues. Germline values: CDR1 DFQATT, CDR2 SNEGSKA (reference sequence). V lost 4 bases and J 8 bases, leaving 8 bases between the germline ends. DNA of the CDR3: TGCAGTGCTAAAGGCCTCGGCTACACCTTC. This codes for CSAKGLGYTF.

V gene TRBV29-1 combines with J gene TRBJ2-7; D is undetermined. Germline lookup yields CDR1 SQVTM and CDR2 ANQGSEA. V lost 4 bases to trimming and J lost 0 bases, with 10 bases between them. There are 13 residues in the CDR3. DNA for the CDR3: TGCAGCGTTGTCTCAGGTAGCTCCTACGAGCAGTACTTC. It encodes CSVVSGSSYEQYF.

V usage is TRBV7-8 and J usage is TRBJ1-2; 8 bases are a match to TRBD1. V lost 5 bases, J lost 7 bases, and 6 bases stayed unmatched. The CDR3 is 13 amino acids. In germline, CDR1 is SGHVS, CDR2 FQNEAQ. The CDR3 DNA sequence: TGTGCCAGCAGCCCACGGACAGGGCTTGGCTACACCTTC. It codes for CASSPRTGLGYTF.

In DNA, the CDR3 is TGTGCCACCAGCCTAACCACAGGGAACAATCAGCCCCAGCATTTT. This encodes CATSLTTGNNQPQHF. The chain employs TRBV15 and TRBJ1-5, with D perhaps matching TRBD1 (6 bases). The V and J ends lost 5 bases and 3 bases respectively, with 14 bases between them. Germline V lookup: CDR1 LNHNV, CDR2 YYDKDF (reference sequence). This CDR3 region has 15 residues.

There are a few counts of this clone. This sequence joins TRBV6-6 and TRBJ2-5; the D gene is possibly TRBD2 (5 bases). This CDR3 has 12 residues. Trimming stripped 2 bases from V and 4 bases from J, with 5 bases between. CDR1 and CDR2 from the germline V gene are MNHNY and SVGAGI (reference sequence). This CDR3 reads CASSYLAETQYF. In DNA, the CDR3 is TGTGCCAGCAGTTACCTAGCAGAGACCCAGTACTTC.

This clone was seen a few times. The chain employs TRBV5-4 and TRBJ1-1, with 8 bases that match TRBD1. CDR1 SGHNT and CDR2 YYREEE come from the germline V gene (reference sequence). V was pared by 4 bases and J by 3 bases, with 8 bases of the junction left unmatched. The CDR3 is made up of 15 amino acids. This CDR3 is CASSQDRGGDTEAFF. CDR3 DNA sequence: TGTGCCAGCAGCCAAGACAGGGGCGGGGACACTGAAGCTTTCTTT.

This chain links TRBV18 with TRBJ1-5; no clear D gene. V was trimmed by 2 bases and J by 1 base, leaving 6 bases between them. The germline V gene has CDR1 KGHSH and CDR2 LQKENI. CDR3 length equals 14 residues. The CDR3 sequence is CASSPGQSNQPQHF. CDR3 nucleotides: TGTGCCAGCTCACCAGGGCAGAGCAATCAGCCCCAGCATTTT.

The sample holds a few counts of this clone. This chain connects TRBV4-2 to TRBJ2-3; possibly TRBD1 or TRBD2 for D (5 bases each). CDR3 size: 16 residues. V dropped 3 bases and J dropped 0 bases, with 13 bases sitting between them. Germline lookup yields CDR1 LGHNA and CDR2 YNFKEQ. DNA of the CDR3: TGTGCCAGCAGCCAGTCCGGGACCCGAAGCACAGATACGCAGTATTTT. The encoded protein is CASSQSGTRSTDTQYF.

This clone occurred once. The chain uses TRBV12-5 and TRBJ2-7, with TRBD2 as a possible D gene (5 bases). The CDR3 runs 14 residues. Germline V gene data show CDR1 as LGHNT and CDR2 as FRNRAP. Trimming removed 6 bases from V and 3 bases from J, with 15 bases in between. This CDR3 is CASGSDSTYYEQYF. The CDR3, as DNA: TGTGCTAGTGGCTCGGACTCGACTTACTACGAGCAGTACTTC.

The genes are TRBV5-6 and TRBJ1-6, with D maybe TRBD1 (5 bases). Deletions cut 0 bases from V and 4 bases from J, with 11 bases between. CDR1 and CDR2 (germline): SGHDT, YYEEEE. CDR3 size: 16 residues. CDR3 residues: CASSLGGVEYNSPLHF. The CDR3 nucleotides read TGTGCCAGCAGCTTGGGAGGGGTCGAGTATAATTCACCCCTCCACTTT. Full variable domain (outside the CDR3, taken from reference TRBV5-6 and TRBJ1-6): DAGVTQSPTHLIKTRGQQVTLRCSPKSGHDTVSWYQQALGQGPQFIFQYYEEEERQRGNFPDRFSGHQFPNYSSELNVNALLLGDSALYLCASSLGGVEYNSPLHFGNGTRLTVT.